The 28 T cell receptor beta chains below were found in one sample sequenced in a study of T cell repertoires in cytomegalovirus infection. From the reads, TCRdb called clonotypes with MiXCR, one entry per CDR3 protein. This sample carries around 430,000 distinct CDR3 sequences, under 55% of them seen once, and the ten largest clones take just under 45%. These receptors have no known antigen. Sequences were derived from cultured PBMCs, sampled from culture after CMV antigen stimulation. Receptor source: a human donor in good health (CMV status not recorded). Some clones in this sample may be carry-over from other donors' samples.

J is TRBJ2-1 and V is TRBV29-1; 7 nucleotides agree with TRBD2. This CDR3 comprises 13 residues. V was clipped by 6 bases and J by 3 bases; unmatched bases: 5. Germline CDR1 is SQVTM and CDR2 is ANQGSEA. The CDR3 region has the DNA TGCAGCGTAGGGACTACCATCTACAATGAGCAGTTCTTC. Protein product: CSVGTTIYNEQFF.

This clonotype was observed at least ten times. This chain uses TRBV7-2 with TRBJ2-1, with 7 positions matching TRBD2. Trimming cost V 5 bases and J 6 bases; bases outside gene matches: 13. CDR1 is SGHTA and CDR2 is FQGNSA in the germline V gene. This CDR3 contains 16 residues. The DNA of the CDR3 is TGTGCCAGCAGCCCGAGGGGCGGGAGCGCCCGCAATGAGCAGTTCTTC. Translating it yields CASSPRGGSARNEQFF.

This clonotype showed up just a few times. The chain carries TRBV7-2 and TRBJ2-3; a possible D gene is TRBD2 (6 bases). The V gene's germline CDR1 is SGHTA and CDR2 FQGNSA. The ends were cut back, 1 base at V and 5 bases at J, with 10 bases in the middle. This CDR3 comprises 14 residues. The CDR3 region has the DNA TGTGCCAGCAGCTTAGACGGGAGCGTAGATACGCAGTATTTT. This sequence encodes CASSLDGSVDTQYF.

In its sample, this clonotype was seen many times. This rearrangement joins TRBV7-2 to TRBJ1-3; D is uncertain. Germline CDR1 SGHTA, CDR2 FQGNSA. With 1 base removed from V and 0 bases from J, the gap between germline ends came to 10 bases. This CDR3 has 16 amino acids. The CDR3 DNA follows: TGTGCCAGCAGCTTAGGGTTTGGACCCTCTGGAAACACCATATATTTT. Translation: CASSLGFGPSGNTIYF.

Only a few counts were recorded for this clonotype. The CDR3 region is CASSLTAGEQFF. The CDR3, as DNA: TGTGCCAGCAGCTTGACGGCGGGGGAGCAGTTCTTC. V gene TRBV7-4 combines with J gene TRBJ2-1; tentatively, D is TRBD2 (6 bases). V lost 3 bases and J lost 10, with 10 bases in between. The germline CDR1 and CDR2 sequences are SGHVT and SQSDAQ. This CDR3 region has 12 residues.

This clonotype was seen a few times. The CDR3 DNA is TGTGCCAGCAGCTTGACAGGGGCGCCTAATGAAAAACTGTTTTTT. Its protein is CASSLTGAPNEKLFF. The chain couples TRBV7-6 to TRBJ1-4; 8 bases are a match to TRBD1. Germline V gives CDR1 SGHVS, CDR2 FNYEAQ. With 3 bases clipped from V and 3 bases from J, the junction kept 3 bases outside the gene matches. The CDR3 runs 15 residues.

V usage is TRBV7-6 and J usage is TRBJ2-5; 14 bases agree with TRBD2. The germline V gene has CDR1 SGHVS and CDR2 FNYEAQ. The V segment lost 5 bases and the J segment 1 base; nucleotides outside the gene matches: 6. The CDR3 is 17 amino acids. CDR3 DNA sequence: TGTGCCAGCAGCGGGACTAGCGGGAGAGAGGTCCAAGAGACCCAGTACTTC. Amino acid sequence: CASSGTSGREVQETQYF.

The chain links TRBV24-1 to TRBJ2-1; no clear D. The V gene's germline CDR1 is KGHDR and CDR2 SFDVKD. The CDR3 has 13 residues. V shed 8 bases and J shed 7 bases, with 14 bases lying between them. The CDR3 loop reads CATTLTSCNEQFF. In DNA, the CDR3 is TGTGCCACCACACTCACCTCATGTAATGAGCAGTTCTTC.

This clonotype was detected only a few times. V and J are TRBV18 and TRBJ2-3; D is unresolved. The CDR3 sequence is 16 residues long. Germline V lookup: CDR1 KGHSH, CDR2 LQKENI. The V and J ends lost 8 bases and 0 bases respectively, with 18 bases between them. CDR3 nucleotide sequence: TGTGCCAGCGGAACCAGCGCGAGCGTCAGCACAGATACGCAGTATTTT. Protein sequence: CASGTSASVSTDTQYF.

The CDR3 coding sequence is TGTGCCAGCAGCCATCGGTCTCTAGGCTACGAGCAGTACTTC. Its protein product is CASSHRSLGYEQYF. V is TRBV7-9 and J is TRBJ2-7, with no clear D. Deletions cut 5 bases from V and 3 bases from J, with 14 bases between. The CDR3 has 14 residues. Germline values: CDR1 SEHNR, CDR2 FQNEAQ (reference sequence).

This clonotype was seen a few times. The chain combines TRBV12-3 or TRBV12-4 with TRBJ2-7; maybe TRBD2 (7 bases). V dropped 8 bases and J dropped 3 bases, with 17 bases sitting between them. This CDR3 has 14 residues. CDR3 residues: CASHRGAGSYEQYF. The CDR3 nucleotides are TGTGCCAGCCATCGGGGGGCTGGGAGCTACGAGCAGTACTTC.

Only a few counts were recorded for this clonotype. J is TRBJ2-5 and V is TRBV11-2, with 8 bases that match TRBD1. The CDR3 extends over 14 amino acids. V gave up 5 bases and J gave up 5 bases; unmatched junction bases: 7. Germline V CDR1 and CDR2: SGHAT, FQNNGV. DNA of the CDR3: TGTGCCAGCAGCGCACGACAGGGGAGCGAGACCCAGTACTTC. It codes for CASSARQGSETQYF. Complete variable domain (other parts from reference TRBV11-2 and TRBJ2-5): EAGVAQSPRYKIIEKRQSVAFWCNPISGHATLYWYQQILGQGPKLLIQFQNNGVVDDSQLPKDRFSAERLKGVDSTLKIQPAKLEDSAVYLCASSARQGSETQYFGPGTRLLVL.

V and J are TRBV29-1 and TRBJ2-1; 12 bases line up with TRBD2. This CDR3 is 17 amino acids long. The V gene end was trimmed by 6 bases and the J gene end by 1 base; junction bases not matched to a gene: 10. Germline values: CDR1 SQVTM, CDR2 ANQGSEA. Here the CDR3 reads CSVDALAGGDSYNEQFF. In DNA form, the CDR3 reads TGCAGCGTCGACGCACTAGCGGGGGGTGATTCCTACAATGAGCAGTTCTTC.

V is TRBV7-2 and J is TRBJ2-3; TRBD2 matches 9 bases. Per the germline V gene, CDR1 is SGHTA and CDR2 is FQGNSA. With V trimmed by 1 base and J by 6 bases, 8 bases remained unmatched. CDR3 size: 16 residues. The CDR3 is CASSLGREGFRDTQYF. DNA for the CDR3: TGTGCCAGCAGCTTAGGGCGGGAGGGCTTTCGGGATACGCAGTATTTT.

J is TRBJ2-7 and V is TRBV20-1; 9 bases agree with TRBD2. CDR3 length: 13 residues. V was pared by 6 bases and J by 9 bases, with 12 bases of the junction left unmatched. Germline V CDR1 and CDR2: DFQATT, SNEGSKA (reference sequence). This CDR3 reads CSAFGGRAGGQYF. The CDR3 DNA sequence: TGCAGTGCCTTCGGCGGGAGGGCCGGTGGGCAGTACTTC.

V is TRBV2 and J is TRBJ2-7; D perhaps matches TRBD2 (6 bases). Trimming removed 7 bases at V and 0 bases at J, with 13 bases between. CDR3 length: 14 amino acids. Germline CDR1 and CDR2: SNHLY and FYNNEI. This CDR3 is CASTRELASYEQYF. The CDR3 nucleotides are TGTGCCAGCACCCGGGAACTAGCCTCCTACGAGCAGTACTTC. The complete variable domain, with remaining parts taken from reference TRBV2 and TRBJ2-7, reads EPEVTQTPSHQVTQMGQEVILRCVPISNHLYFYWYRQILGQKVEFLVSFYNNEISEKSEIFDDQFSVERPDGSNFTLKIRSTKLEDSAMYFCASTRELASYEQYFGPGTRLTVT.

Only a few counts were recorded for this clonotype. The gene calls are TRBV20-1 and TRBJ2-3; D possibly matches TRBD1 or TRBD2 (5 bases each). The CDR3 has 15 amino acids. V gave up 5 bases and J gave up 8 bases, with 23 bases separating them. Germline lookup yields CDR1 DFQATT and CDR2 SNEGSKA (reference sequence). CDR3 in amino acids: CSASVSGTELGTQYF. CDR3 in DNA: TGCAGTGCTTCCGTCTCAGGGACGGAACTGGGTACGCAGTATTTT.

This clonotype was seen a handful of times. J is TRBJ2-5 and V is TRBV5-1, with D possibly matching TRBD2 (5 bases). Germline CDR1 and CDR2: SGHRS and YFSETQ. The CDR3 sequence is 14 residues long. Trimming cost V 1 base and J 4 bases, with 11 bases left between them. CDR3 loop: CASSLPASSETQYF. CDR3 sequence (DNA): TGCGCCAGCAGCTTGCCGGCTAGCTCAGAGACCCAGTACTTC.

J is TRBJ2-3 and V is TRBV20-1; 8 bases agree with TRBD2. This CDR3 region has 15 residues. Germline CDR1 DFQATT, CDR2 SNEGSKA (reference sequence). Losses at the gene ends were 6 bases for V and 3 bases for J; bases not matched to a gene: 11. CDR3 DNA sequence: TGCAGTGCCACACCGGGGCGGGGGGAAACAGATACGCAGTATTTT. Translation gives CSATPGRGETDTQYF.

This clonotype was recorded a few times. V and J are TRBV7-6 and TRBJ2-7; the D gene could be TRBD1 or TRBD2 (5 bases each). Trimming removed 6 bases at V and 2 bases at J, with 23 bases between. The germline V gene encodes CDR1 SGHVS and CDR2 FNYEAQ. This CDR3 spans 17 amino acids. The CDR3 loop reads CASRYEGPLQLPYEQYF. The CDR3 nucleotides read TGTGCCAGCAGATATGAGGGGCCCCTTCAACTCCCCTACGAGCAGTACTTC.

This clonotype was observed a handful of times. This rearrangement joins TRBV12-3 or TRBV12-4 to TRBJ1-2, with TRBD1 as a possible D gene (5 bases). This CDR3 region has 14 residues. Trimming removed 6 bases at V and 4 bases at J, with 15 bases between. CDR3: CASRVTSGGYGYTF. CDR3 DNA sequence: TGTGCCAGCAGGGTCACGTCCGGGGGCTATGGCTACACCTTC.

The DNA of the CDR3 is TGTGCCAGCAGTTACGTGCGGGGGGGGACGGACACAGATACGCAGTATTTT. Residues: CASSYVRGGTDTDTQYF. The chain links TRBV6-6 to TRBJ2-3; 9 nucleotides align to TRBD2. The CDR3 totals 17 residues. After removal of 2 bases from V and 2 bases from J, the junction contained 8 bases not matched to a gene. Germline assignment: CDR1 MNHNY and CDR2 SVGAGI (reference sequence).

The chain joins TRBV11-2 to TRBJ2-3; D gene uncertain. V dropped 5 bases and J dropped 4 bases, with 16 bases sitting between them. The CDR3 consists of 15 residues. Germline V gene sequence: CDR1 SGHAT, CDR2 FQNNGV. CDR3 DNA sequence: TGTGCCAGCAGCCCAATTAAGGGTCTCGCAGATACGCAGTATTTT. Protein product: CASSPIKGLADTQYF.

This chain connects TRBV7-9 to TRBJ1-1, with 7 nucleotides matching TRBD1. This CDR3 is built from 13 residues. After removal of 10 bases from V and 4 bases from J, the junction contained 9 bases not matched to a gene. Germline values: CDR1 SEHNR, CDR2 FQNEAQ (reference sequence). The CDR3, as DNA: TGTGCCATGAGGGGGCTGGTTGGCACTGAAGCTTTCTTT. Protein sequence: CAMRGLVGTEAFF.

The chain's CDR3 is CASSVSTLTDTQYF. CDR3 DNA sequence: TGTGCCAGCAGCGTATCCACCCTCACAGATACGCAGTATTTT. The gene calls are TRBV7-2 and TRBJ2-3; D remains unclear. CDR3 length: 14 amino acids. Germline V gene sequence: CDR1 SGHTA, CDR2 FQGNSA. V lost 5 bases and J 2 bases, leaving 11 bases between the germline ends.

The chain joins TRBV5-1 to TRBJ2-3, with 7 bases lining up with TRBD2. Per germline, CDR1 SGHRS and CDR2 YFSETQ. V lost 5 bases to trimming and J lost 0 bases; unmatched junction nucleotides: 6. The CDR3 has 15 residues. Here the CDR3 reads CASRGGTSSTDTQYF. The CDR3 bases are TGCGCCAGCAGGGGGGGGACTTCTAGCACAGATACGCAGTATTTT.

This rearrangement joins TRBV6-2 or TRBV6-3 to TRBJ2-5, with 11 bases identical to TRBD2. There are 18 residues in the CDR3. V shed 8 bases and J 5 bases; nucleotides not matched to a gene: 19. The germline gives CDR1 MNHEY, CDR2 SVGEGT. The CDR3, as DNA: TGTGCCAGCGGGACACTCGGGCTAGCGGGAGGATCTGCGGAGACCCAGTACTTC. This codes for CASGTLGLAGGSAETQYF.

CDR3 residues: CASSYSPRTGWTEAFF. The CDR3 bases are TGTGCCAGCAGTTACTCGCCCCGGACAGGGTGGACTGAAGCTTTCTTT. The V gene is TRBV6-5, the J gene TRBJ1-1; the match to TRBD1 covers 8 bases. The CDR3 extends over 16 amino acids. The V segment lost 0 bases and the J segment 5 bases; nucleotides outside the gene matches: 8. The V gene's germline CDR1 is MNHEY and CDR2 SVGAGI.